Here is one TCR beta chain with its context. Its antigen specificity is not known. No base quality information exists; no much larger clone differs at one position. The CDR3 regions of human TCRbeta chains were analyzed by immunosequencing. From the authors' description of their analysis: TCRs in the repertoires were compared against a reference library of SARS-CoV-2-specific TCRs that had been generated with the MIRA antigen-specificity platform. Breadth meant the fraction of unique TCRs that were SARS-CoV-2-associated, whereas depth meant the fraction of total T cells that were SARS-CoV-2-associated. Using the MIRA data, every spike-specific TCR was mapped to the spike region that the TCR reacted to and assigned to either a CD4 or a CD8 class. Log10-transformed breadth and depth values were compared by one-way ANOVA with Sidak's multiple comparisons tests. The table comes from immuneACCESS by way of TCRdb, which keeps in-frame sequences with V and J called. Part of the clones is missing from these tables; in studies checked, under half for an unresolved V gene and the rest for unknown reasons. V, J and clone size reflect that table, while D and trimming were determined from the DNA. The sample yields more than 85,000 clones; around nine tenths were counted once. Jointly, the top ten make up around a sixth of the sample.

The meaning of the sample's time point label: about 28 days (+/-7) after the second vaccine dose. AZD1222 recipients with second doses at about 4 weeks or about 12 weeks were pooled, because spike-specific TCR depth and breadth did not differ between schedules. Vaccinee samples came from UK trials COV001 and COV002, including a single-blind randomized controlled phase 2/3 trial of AZD1222 (ChAdOx1 nCoV-19) in healthy adults. For TCRbeta chain sequencing, PBMC samples from trial participants were taken at day 0 and at day 28 after the second dose. These data come from a study of T cell responses to AZD1222 COVID-19 vaccine (dated by TCRdb to the early 2020s). Context from the whole study: A total of approximately 240 trial participants underwent TCR sequencing, of whom 207 received two doses of AZD1222 and some 26 received two doses of the MenACWY control vaccine. Trial participants were enrolled by age into subgroups of 18-55, 56-69 and 70-plus years, and 148, 28 and 57 TCR-sequenced participants, respectively, were included in these subgroups.

Including cysteine and phenylalanine, the CDR3 has 16 amino acids. Only the CDR3 DNA stays, 48 bases, in frame from base 1. V is cut by 4 bases and J by 1 base, and the space between the germline ends is 15 bases. In the germline V gene, CDR1 corresponds to MNHNS and CDR2 to SASEGT. General findings and caveats noted by the study authors: Conclusions about previously exposed vaccinees are limited, since just a handful of AZD1222 recipients were seropositive for SARS-CoV-2 at baseline. Participants were mostly white British and included more females than males, and it was suggested by the authors that clonal diversity may have been underestimated. A significant rise in spike-specific TCR breadth and depth was observed after two AZD1222 doses relative to day 0 and relative to MenACWY recipients. Reportedly, close to half of the unique spike-specific TCRs recognized epitopes lying outside the regions that are mutated in the B.1.351 and B.1.1.7 variants. The 56-69-year group was small, and its depth increase did not reach significance, likely because of low power. Because no day 14 peak-response samples were available, repertoires were characterized only after the peak T cell response. Vaccine-associated CD4 TCRs spanned the whole spike protein, with dominant responses in regions 160-218 and 743-854.

The sequence was collected from an adult who received the AZD1222 COVID-19 vaccine. Sequencing used peripheral blood, obtained 28 days after the second AZD1222 dose. This chain is built from TRBV6-1 and TRBJ2-3; perhaps TRBD2 is the D gene, with 6 bases matching. Here is the DNA: TGTGCCAGCAGTGTAGGACCCCCGGGGGGCACAGATACGCAGTATTTT. Its translation is CASSVGPPGGTDTQYF.